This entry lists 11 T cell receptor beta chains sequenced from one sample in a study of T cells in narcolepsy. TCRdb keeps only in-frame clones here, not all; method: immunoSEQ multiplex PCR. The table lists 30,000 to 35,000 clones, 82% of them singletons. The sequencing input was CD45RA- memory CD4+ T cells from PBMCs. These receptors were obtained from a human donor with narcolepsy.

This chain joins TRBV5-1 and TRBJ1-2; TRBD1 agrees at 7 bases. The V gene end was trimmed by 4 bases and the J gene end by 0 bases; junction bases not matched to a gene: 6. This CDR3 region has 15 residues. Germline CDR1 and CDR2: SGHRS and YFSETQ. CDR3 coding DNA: TGCGCCAGCAGCCGGGGGACAGATACTAACTATGGCTACACCTTC. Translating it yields CASSRGTDTNYGYTF.

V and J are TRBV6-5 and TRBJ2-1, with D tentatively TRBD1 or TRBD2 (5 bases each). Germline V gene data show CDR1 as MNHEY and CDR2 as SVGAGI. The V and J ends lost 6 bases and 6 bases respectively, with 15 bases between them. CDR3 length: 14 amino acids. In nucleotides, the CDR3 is TGTGCCAGCAGAAAACCGGGACCGGGCAATGAGCAGTTCTTC. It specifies CASRKPGPGNEQFF.

CDR3 in amino acids: CASSLDRGGVTGELFF. In nucleotides, the CDR3 is TGTGCCAGCAGCTTAGATCGGGGGGGGGTCACCGGGGAGCTGTTTTTT. The rearrangement uses TRBV7-2 and TRBJ2-2; 8 positions match TRBD2. V was pared by 1 base and J by 4 bases, with 5 bases of the junction left unmatched. Germline V gives CDR1 SGHTA, CDR2 FQGNSA. The CDR3 totals 16 residues.

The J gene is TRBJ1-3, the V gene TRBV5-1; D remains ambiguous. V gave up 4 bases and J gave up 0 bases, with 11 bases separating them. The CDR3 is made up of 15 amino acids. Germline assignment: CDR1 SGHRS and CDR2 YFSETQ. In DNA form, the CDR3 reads TGCGCCAGCAGCCCGGCGGGGATCTCTGGAAACACCATATATTTT. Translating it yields CASSPAGISGNTIYF.

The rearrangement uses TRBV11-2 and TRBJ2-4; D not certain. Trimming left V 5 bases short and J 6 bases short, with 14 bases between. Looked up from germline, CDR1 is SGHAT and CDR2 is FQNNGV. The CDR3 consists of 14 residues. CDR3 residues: CASSHVRFGNIQYF. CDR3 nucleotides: TGTGCCAGCAGCCACGTTAGATTTGGAAACATTCAGTACTTC.

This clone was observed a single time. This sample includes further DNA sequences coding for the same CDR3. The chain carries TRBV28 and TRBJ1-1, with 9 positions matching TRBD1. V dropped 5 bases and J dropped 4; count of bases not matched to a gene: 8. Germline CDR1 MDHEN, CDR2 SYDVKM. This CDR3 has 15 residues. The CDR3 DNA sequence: TGTGCCAGCAGTCCGTCGGGACAGGGTACCACTGAAGCTTTCTTT. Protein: CASSPSGQGTTEAFF.

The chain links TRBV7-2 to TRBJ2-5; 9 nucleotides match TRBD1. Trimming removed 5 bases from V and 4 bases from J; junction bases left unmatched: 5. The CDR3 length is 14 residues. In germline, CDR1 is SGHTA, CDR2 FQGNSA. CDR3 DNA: TGTGCCAGCAGCAACAGGGGGCCCGGAGAGACCCAGTACTTC. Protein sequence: CASSNRGPGETQYF.

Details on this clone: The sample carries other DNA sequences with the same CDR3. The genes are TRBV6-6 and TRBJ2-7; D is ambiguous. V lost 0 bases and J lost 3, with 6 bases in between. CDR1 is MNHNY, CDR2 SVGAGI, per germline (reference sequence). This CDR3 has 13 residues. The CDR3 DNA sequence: TGTGCCAGCAGTTACTCGCACGGCTACGAGCAGTACTTC. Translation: CASSYSHGYEQYF.

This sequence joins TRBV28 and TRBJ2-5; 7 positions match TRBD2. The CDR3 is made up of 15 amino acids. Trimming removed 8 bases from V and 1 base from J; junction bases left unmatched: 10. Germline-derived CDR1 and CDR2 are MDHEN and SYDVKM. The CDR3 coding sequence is TGTGCCAGCTCGGACCTAGCGGCCTTCCAAGAGACCCAGTACTTC. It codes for CASSDLAAFQETQYF.

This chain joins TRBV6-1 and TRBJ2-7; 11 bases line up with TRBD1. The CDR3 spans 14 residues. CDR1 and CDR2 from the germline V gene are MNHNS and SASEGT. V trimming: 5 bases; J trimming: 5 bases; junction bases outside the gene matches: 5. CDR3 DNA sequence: TGTGCCAGCAGTAAACGGACAGGGGGCGACGAGCAGTACTTC. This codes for CASSKRTGGDEQYF.

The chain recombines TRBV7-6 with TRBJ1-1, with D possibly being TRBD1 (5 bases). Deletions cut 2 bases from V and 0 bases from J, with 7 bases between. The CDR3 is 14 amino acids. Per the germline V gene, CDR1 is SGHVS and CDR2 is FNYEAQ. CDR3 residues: CASSLQGMNTEAFF. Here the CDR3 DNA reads TGTGCCAGCAGCTTACAGGGAATGAACACTGAAGCTTTCTTT. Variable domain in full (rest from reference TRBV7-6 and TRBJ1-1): GAGVSQSPRYKVTKRGQDVALRCDPISGHVSLYWYRQALGQGPEFLTYFNYEAQQDKSGLPNDRFSAERPEGSISTLTIQRTEQRDSAMYRCASSLQGMNTEAFFGQGTRLTVV.